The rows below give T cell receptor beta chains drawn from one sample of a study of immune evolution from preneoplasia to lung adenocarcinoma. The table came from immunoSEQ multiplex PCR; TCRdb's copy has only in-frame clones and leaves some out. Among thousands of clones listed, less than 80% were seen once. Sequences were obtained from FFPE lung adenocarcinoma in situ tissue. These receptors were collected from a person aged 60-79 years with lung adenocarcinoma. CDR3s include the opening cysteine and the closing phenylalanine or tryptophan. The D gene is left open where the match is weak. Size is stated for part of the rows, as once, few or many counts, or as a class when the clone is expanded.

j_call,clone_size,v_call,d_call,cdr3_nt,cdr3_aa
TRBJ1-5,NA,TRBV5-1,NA,TGCGCCAGCAGTCCGGGTGTCAATCAGCCCCAGCATTTT,CASSPGVNQPQHF
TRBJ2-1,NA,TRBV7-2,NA,TGTGCCAGCAGCAAAGGCGGACTTCAGGACCATGAGCAGTTCTTC,CASSKGGLQDHEQFF
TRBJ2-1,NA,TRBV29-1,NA,TGCAGCGTTGAGGCTGGGAACAAACGAGACAATGAGCAGTTCTTC,CSVEAGNKRDNEQFF
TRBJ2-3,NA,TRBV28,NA,TGTGCCAGCAGACGGACAGCAGCTAGCACAGATACGCAGTATTTT,CASRRTAASTDTQYF
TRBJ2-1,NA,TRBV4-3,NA,TGCGCCAGCAGCCAAGAGACGGGGTGGGACAATGAGCAGTTCTTC,CASSQETGWDNEQFF
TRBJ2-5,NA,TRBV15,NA,TGTGCCACCAGCAGAGATGGCAGATCCCAAGAGACCCAGTACTTC,CATSRDGRSQETQYF
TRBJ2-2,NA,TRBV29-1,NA,TGCAGCGTTGAAGCGTTCGGCCCAAACACCGGGGAGCTGTTTTTT,CSVEAFGPNTGELFF
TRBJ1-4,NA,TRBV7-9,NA,TGTGCCAGCAGCGCCGGGGCGGCTAATGAAAAACTGTTTTTT,CASSAGAANEKLFF
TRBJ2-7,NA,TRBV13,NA,TGTGCCAGCAGCCGCGGGACACAGCTTAATGAGCAGTACTTC,CASSRGTQLNEQYF
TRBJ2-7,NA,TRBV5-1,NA,TGCGCCAGCAGCTTGGCTTTCTACGAGCAGTACTTC,CASSLAFYEQYF
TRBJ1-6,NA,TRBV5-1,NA,TGCGCCAGCAGCTTGGAAACAGCTACTTTTAATTCACCCCTCCACTTT,CASSLETATFNSPLHF
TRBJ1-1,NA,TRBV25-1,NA,TGTGCCAGCAGTGAATCAACCCAGGCGGCGGAAGCTTTCTTT,CASSESTQAAEAFF
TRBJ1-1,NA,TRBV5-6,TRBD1,TGTGCCAGCAGTCGCCTCATACAGGGGCGCACTGAAGCTTTCTTT,CASSRLIQGRTEAFF
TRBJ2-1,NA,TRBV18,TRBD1,TGTGCCAGCTCCGGACAGGGGGTCGTAAATGAGCAGTTCTTC,CASSGQGVVNEQFF
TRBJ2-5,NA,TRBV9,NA,TGTGCCAGCAGCGCCGGGAGTCAAGAGACCCAGTACTTC,CASSAGSQETQYF
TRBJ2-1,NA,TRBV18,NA,TGTGCCAGCTCACCACGGGGGGGGCCAAGGTATGAGCAGTTCTTC,CASSPRGGPRYEQFF
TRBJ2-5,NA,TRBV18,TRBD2,TGTGCCAGCTCACCTGGGACTAGCGGGGGTACTACTGGGGAGACCCAGTACTTC,CASSPGTSGGTTGETQYF
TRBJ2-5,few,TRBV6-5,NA,TGTGCCAGCACACCCAGTGGGGGCGCAATAGAGACCCAGTACTTC,CASTPSGGAIETQYF
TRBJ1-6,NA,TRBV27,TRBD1,TGTGCCAGCAGCTCCCCTCAGGACAGGGAGAATAATTCACCCCTCCACTTT,CASSSPQDRENNSPLHF
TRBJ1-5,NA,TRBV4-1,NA,TGCGCCAGCAGCCTCCAGCCGATCCGGAACGATCAGCCCCAGCATTTT,CASSLQPIRNDQPQHF
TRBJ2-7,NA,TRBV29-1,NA,TGCAGCGTTGAAGTCTTGGCAGGGGCCTACGAGCAGTACTTC,CSVEVLAGAYEQYF
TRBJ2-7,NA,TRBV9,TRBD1,TGTGCCAGCAGCCCAGGGACAGGGCTCTACGAGCAGTACTTC,CASSPGTGLYEQYF
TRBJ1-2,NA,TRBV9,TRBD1,TGTGCCAGCAGCCCGCGGACAGGGGGCAGCTACGGTGGCTACACCTTC,CASSPRTGGSYGGYTF
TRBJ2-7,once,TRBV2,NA,TGTGCCAGCAGGTCGGGGGACGAGCAGTACTTC,CASRSGDEQYF
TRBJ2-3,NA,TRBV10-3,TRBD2,TGTGCCATCAGTGAGTCTAGCGGGGGCACAGATACGCAGTATTTT,CAISESSGGTDTQYF
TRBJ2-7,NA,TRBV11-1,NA,TGTGCCAGCAGCTTATCTGGTACTGTCCAAGGGGGCGAGCAGTACTTC,CASSLSGTVQGGEQYF
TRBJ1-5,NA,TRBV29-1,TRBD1,TGCAGCGCAACCACAGGGGGGGGCAATCAGCCCCAGCATTTT,CSATTGGGNQPQHF
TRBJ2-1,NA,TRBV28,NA,TGTGCCAGCAGTTTATTACCGTTAAATTACAATGAGCAGTTCTTC,CASSLLPLNYNEQFF
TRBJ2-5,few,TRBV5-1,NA,TGCGCCAGCAGCGACCCGGCGGGACAGAGAGAGACCCAGTACTTC,CASSDPAGQRETQYF
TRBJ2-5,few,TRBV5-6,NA,TGTGCCAGCAGCTTATGGACAGCGCAAGAGACCCAGTACTTC,CASSLWTAQETQYF
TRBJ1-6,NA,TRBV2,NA,TGTGCCAGCAGTGGCCAGGAGAGGAATTCACCCCTCCACTTT,CASSGQERNSPLHF
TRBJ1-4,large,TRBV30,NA,TGTGCCTGGAATTGGGGCCCGGCCCCAACTAATGAAAAACTGTTTTTT,CAWNWGPAPTNEKLFF
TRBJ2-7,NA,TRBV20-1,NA,TGCAGTGCGAACTACGAGCAGTACTTC,CSANYEQYF
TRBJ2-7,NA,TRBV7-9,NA,TGTGCCAGCAGCCTGAACTACGAGCAGTACTTC,CASSLNYEQYF
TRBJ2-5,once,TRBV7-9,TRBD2,TGTGCCAGCAGCCGATCCGGGACTAGCGAACAAGAGACCCAGTACTTC,CASSRSGTSEQETQYF
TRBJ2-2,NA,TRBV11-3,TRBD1,TGTGCCAGCAGCCTGGGACAGGGGTTAGTGGCCGGGGAGCTGTTTTTT,CASSLGQGLVAGELFF
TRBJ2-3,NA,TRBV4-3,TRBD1,TGCGCCAGCAGCCAAGAAAGGGGGCGTTGGACAGATACGCAGTATTTT,CASSQERGRWTDTQYF
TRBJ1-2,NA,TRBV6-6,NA,TGTGCCAGCAGTTACTCGACAGCTAACTATGGCTACACCTTC,CASSYSTANYGYTF
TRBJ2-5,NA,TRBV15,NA,TGTGCCACCAGCAGAGATCCGACGGTTGAGACCCAGTACTTC,CATSRDPTVETQYF
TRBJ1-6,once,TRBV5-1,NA,TGCGCCAGCAGCTTGGCCCGGGCCAGGGATTCACCCCTCCACTTT,CASSLARARDSPLHF
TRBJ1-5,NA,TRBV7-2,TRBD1,TGTGCCAGCAGCTTAGACAGGGGGAACAGCAATCAGCCCCAGCATTTT,CASSLDRGNSNQPQHF
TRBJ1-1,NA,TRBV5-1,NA,TGCGCCAGCAGCTTGACAGCAACCACTAACACTGAAGCTTTCTTT,CASSLTATTNTEAFF
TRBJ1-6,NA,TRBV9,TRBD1,TGTGCCAGCAGGCAGGGGGCGGCGTCAGGTTCACCCCTCCACTTT,CASRQGAASGSPLHF
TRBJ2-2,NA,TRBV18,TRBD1,TGTGCCAGCTCACCATTGGGACAGGGGAACACCGGGGAGCTGTTTTTT,CASSPLGQGNTGELFF
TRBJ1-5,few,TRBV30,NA,TGTGCCTGGAGTGGACAGGGCAATCAGCCCCAGCATTTT,CAWSGQGNQPQHF
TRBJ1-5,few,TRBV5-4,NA,TGTGCCAGCAGCTTGGGACCCGGGATCAATCAGCCCCAGCATTTT,CASSLGPGINQPQHF
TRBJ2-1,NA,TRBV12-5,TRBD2,TGTGCTAGTGGTTTGGCCGGGACTAGCGGGGCCTCCTACAATGAGCAGTTCTTC,CASGLAGTSGASYNEQFF
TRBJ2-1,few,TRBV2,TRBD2,TGTGCCAGCAGTGGAGCGGGGGGTCGGAATGAGCAGTTCTTC,CASSGAGGRNEQFF
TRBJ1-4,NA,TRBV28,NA,TGTGCCAGCAGTTTTGGGGCAGAACCGAATGAAAAACTGTTTTTT,CASSFGAEPNEKLFF
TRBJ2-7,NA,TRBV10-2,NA,TGCGCCAGCAGTGAGTTTGACAGCTCCTACGAGCAGTACTTC,CASSEFDSSYEQYF
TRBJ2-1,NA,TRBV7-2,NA,TGTGCCAGCAGCTTAGCTGGGAATAGAGGAAGAATCACCTACAATGAGCAGTTCTTC,CASSLAGNRGRITYNEQFF